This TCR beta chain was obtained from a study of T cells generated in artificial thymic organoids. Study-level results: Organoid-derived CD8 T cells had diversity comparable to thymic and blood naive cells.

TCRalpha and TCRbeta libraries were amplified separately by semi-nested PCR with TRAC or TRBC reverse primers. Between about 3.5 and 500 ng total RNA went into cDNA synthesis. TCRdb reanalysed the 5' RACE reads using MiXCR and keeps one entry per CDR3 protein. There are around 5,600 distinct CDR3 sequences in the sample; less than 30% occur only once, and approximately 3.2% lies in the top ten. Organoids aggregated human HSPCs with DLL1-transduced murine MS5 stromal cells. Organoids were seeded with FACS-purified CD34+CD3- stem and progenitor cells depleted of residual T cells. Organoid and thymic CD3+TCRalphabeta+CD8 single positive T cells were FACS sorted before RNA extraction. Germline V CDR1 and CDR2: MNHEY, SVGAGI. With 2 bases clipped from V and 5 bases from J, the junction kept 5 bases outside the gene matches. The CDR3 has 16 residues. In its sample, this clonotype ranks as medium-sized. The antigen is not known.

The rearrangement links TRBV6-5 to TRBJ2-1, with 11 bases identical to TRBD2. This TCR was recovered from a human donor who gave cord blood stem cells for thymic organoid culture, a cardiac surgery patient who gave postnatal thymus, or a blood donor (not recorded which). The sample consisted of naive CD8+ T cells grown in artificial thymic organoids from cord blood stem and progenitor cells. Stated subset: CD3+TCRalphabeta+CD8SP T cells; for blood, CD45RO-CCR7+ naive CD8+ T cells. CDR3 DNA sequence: TGTGCCAGCAGTTACGTAGCGGGAGGGCCGAACAATGAGCAGTTCTTC. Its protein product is CASSYVAGGPNNEQFF.